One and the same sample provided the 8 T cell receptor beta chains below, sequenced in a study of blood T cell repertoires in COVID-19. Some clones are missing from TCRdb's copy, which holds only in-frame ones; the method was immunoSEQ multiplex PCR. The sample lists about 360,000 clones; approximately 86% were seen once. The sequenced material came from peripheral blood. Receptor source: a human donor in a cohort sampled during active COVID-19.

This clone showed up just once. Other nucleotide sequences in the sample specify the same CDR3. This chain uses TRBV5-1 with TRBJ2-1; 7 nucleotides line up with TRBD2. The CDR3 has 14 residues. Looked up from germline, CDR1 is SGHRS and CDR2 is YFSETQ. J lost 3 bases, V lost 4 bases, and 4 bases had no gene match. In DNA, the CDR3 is TGCGCCAGCAGCCCCGGACTAGTCTACAATGAGCAGTTCTTC. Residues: CASSPGLVYNEQFF.

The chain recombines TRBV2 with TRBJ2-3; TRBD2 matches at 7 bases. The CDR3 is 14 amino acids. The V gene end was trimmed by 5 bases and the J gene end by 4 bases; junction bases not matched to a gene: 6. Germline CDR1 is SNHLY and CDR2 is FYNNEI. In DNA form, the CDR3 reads TGTGCCAGCAGTAAGGATGGGGGGGCAGATACGCAGTATTTT. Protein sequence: CASSKDGGADTQYF.

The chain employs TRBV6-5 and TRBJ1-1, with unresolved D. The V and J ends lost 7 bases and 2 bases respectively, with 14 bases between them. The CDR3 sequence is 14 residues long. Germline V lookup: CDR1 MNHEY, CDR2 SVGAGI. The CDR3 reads CASTRLGGNTEAFF. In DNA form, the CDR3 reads TGTGCCAGCACGCGGTTGGGAGGTAACACTGAAGCTTTCTTT.

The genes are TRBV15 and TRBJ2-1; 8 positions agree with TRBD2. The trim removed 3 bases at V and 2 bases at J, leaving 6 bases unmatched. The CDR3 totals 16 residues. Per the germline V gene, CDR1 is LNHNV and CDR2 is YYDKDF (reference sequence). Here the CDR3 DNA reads TGTGCCACCAGCAGGAGCGGGAGTCGCACCTACAATGAGCAGTTCTTC. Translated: CATSRSGSRTYNEQFF.

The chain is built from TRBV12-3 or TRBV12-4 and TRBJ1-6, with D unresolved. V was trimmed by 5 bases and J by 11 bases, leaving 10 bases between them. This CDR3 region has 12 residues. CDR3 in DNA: TGTGCCAGCAGTCTAAATGTTGCACCCCTCCACTTT. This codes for CASSLNVAPLHF.

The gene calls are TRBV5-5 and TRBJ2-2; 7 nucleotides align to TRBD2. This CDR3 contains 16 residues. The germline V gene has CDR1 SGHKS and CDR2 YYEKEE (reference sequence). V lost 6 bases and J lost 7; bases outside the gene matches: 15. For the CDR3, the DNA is TGTGCCAGCAACGTGGGGGTGGCGGGGGTGCACGGGGAGCTGTTTTTT. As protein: CASNVGVAGVHGELFF.

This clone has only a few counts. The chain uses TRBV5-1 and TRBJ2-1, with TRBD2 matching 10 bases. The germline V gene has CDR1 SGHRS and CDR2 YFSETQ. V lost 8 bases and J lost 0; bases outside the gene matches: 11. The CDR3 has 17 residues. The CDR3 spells CASFVSGGPGSYNEQFF. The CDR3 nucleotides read TGCGCCAGTTTCGTTAGCGGGGGGCCGGGCTCCTACAATGAGCAGTTCTTC.

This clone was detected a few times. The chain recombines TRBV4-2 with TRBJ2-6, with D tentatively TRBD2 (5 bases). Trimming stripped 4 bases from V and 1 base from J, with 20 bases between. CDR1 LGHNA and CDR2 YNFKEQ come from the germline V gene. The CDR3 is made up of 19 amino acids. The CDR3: CASSPTGVLGTSGANVLTF. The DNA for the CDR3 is TGTGCCAGCAGCCCCACCGGGGTTTTGGGAACATCTGGGGCCAACGTCCTGACTTTC.